This T cell receptor (beta chain) is drawn from a study of control samples from healthy donors and cancer patients. Here immunoSEQ multiplex PCR was the method, and the copy in TCRdb shows in-frame clones only, minus some. Here the sample spans about 160,000 clones, 93% being singletons. Trimming left V 6 bases short and J 4 bases short, with 12 bases between. CDR1 SGHDN and CDR2 FVKESK come from the germline V gene. CDR3 length: 13 residues. What was sequenced was blood. The receptor was isolated from a man in his late teens or twenties in good health. V and J are TRBV14 and TRBJ1-1, with D tentatively TRBD1 (5 bases). In DNA, the CDR3 is TGTGCCAGCAGGGGGACCGGGGGCACTGAAGCTTTCTTT. Translated: CASRGTGGTEAFF.